Listed below are T cell receptor beta chains from one sample, sequenced in a study of read filtering for tumor transcriptome and immune sequencing. TCRdb redid the calling of the reads with MiXCR, one entry per CDR3 protein. The sample carries about 58,000 distinct CDR3 sequences, about 12% recorded once. The sample consisted of a population of CD138-negative cells sorted from bone marrow. The origin of the receptors is a donor over 35 with multiple myeloma. Each CDR3 is given without its conserved first and last residue. Fields, in order: V gene, J gene, CDR3 protein.

>TRBV28|TRBJ2-5
ASYFSGEETQY
>TRBV6-1|TRBJ2-2
ASSDPRRGGETGELF
>TRBV29-1|TRBJ1-5
SVDTGLNQPQH
>TRBV7-6|TRBJ2-2
ASSSRDSQPPGELF
>TRBV20-1|TRBJ1-1
SAVYGGLFTESF
>TRBV20-1|TRBJ2-1
SARWQGLNNEQF
>TRBV6-1|TRBJ2-7
ASSRSTMTSGEAYEQY
>TRBV19|TRBJ2-3
ATAGGVADTQY
>TRBV20-1|TRBJ1-5
SASGRGYSNQPQH
>TRBV5-1|TRBJ2-2
ASSPRQRSNTGELF
>TRBV19|TRBJ2-5
ASREELAGMETQY
>TRBV5-6|TRBJ1-1
ASSWKDSRNTEAF
>TRBV7-9|TRBJ1-3
ASTPWVGGNTIY
>TRBV5-1|TRBJ2-7
ASSSGQGAHEQY
>TRBV30|TRBJ2-6
ARLAGAPSGANVLT
>TRBV4-1|TRBJ2-3
ASSPILGLGTDTQY
>TRBV7-3|TRBJ2-7
ASSLGTGSSYEQY
>TRBV7-9|TRBJ2-5
ASSSLGQHQETQY
>TRBV7-3|TRBJ2-5
ASSQRQAETQY
>TRBV5-4|TRBJ2-1
ASSLTRQGHEQF
>TRBV28|TRBJ1-5
ASSLIQGAVQPQH
>TRBV13|TRBJ2-7
ASSHQTDPGEQY
>TRBV19|TRBJ2-3
ASSGNRGVTDTQY
>TRBV5-5|TRBJ1-2
ASSLGDRSLYGYT
>TRBV6-6|TRBJ1-5
ASSGTGYTNQPQH
>TRBV3-1|TRBJ2-1
ASHGQGRRNEQF
>TRBV6-2/TRBV6-3|TRBJ1-1
ASSYSSALGTEAF
>TRBV11-1|TRBJ2-1
ASSLRLAGGHLYNEQF
>TRBV11-3|TRBJ2-7
ASSFRERSYEQY
>TRBV20-1|TRBJ2-1
SALGLAGIYDEQF
>TRBV5-1|TRBJ1-5
ASTSLPGNQPQH
>TRBV9|TRBJ2-7
DSSSGHPARDEQY
>TRBV5-1|TRBJ1-2
ASSLKTGGIVGYT
>TRBV5-4|TRBJ2-3
ASSPPGRATFSTDTQY
>TRBV11-2|TRBJ2-3
ASSSTGRGTDTQY
>TRBV20-1|TRBJ2-7
SAIKPGLDYEQY
>TRBV12-3/TRBV12-4|TRBJ1-5
ASSLAGREGQPQH
>TRBV6-5|TRBJ2-1
ASSYGGKVF
>TRBV7-2|TRBJ2-5
ASSLLRGPQETQY
>TRBV12-3/TRBV12-4|TRBJ1-1
ASSSPGNTEAF
>TRBV3-1|TRBJ2-2
ASSPRSNTGELF
>TRBV7-2|TRBJ2-2
ASSVSQGADTGELF
>TRBV14|TRBJ1-4
ASSQGHGTDLFNEKLF